The source of this T cell receptor beta chain is a study of naive and memory T cell subsets. Two oligonucleotides, mixed equimolar, formed the beta constant-region primer covering TRBC1 and TRBC2. Nested alpha and beta constant-region primers with the SP2 primer drove four PCR rounds on ligated cDNA. TCRdb ran MiXCR on the UMI-ligation and nested PCR reads and lists one entry per CDR3 protein. The table records tens of thousands of distinct CDR3 sequences, 9% of them present only once. Looked up from germline, CDR1 is SEHNR and CDR2 is FQNEAQ (reference sequence). Between the trimmed V and J ends, which lost 5 bases and 1 base, there was a span of 11 bases. CDR3 length: 14 amino acids.

This TCR was sampled from a human donor in good health. Sequencing input: naive CD8+ T cells from blood. V and J are TRBV7-9 and TRBJ2-5; weak D call: TRBD1 (6 bases). In DNA form, the CDR3 reads TGTGCCAGCAGCCAAACAGGGCTCCAAGAGACCCAGTACTTC. Translating it yields CASSQTGLQETQYF. The entire variable domain, with the rest obtained from reference TRBV7-9 and TRBJ2-5, is as follows: DTGVSQNPRHKITKRGQNVTFRCDPISEHNRLYWYRQTLGQGPEFLTYFQNEAQLEKSRLLSDRFSAERPKGSFSTLEIQRTEQGDSAMYLCASSQTGLQETQYFGPGTRLLVL.